These 18 T cell receptor beta chains were all obtained from the same sample, sequenced in a study of post-analysis software for immune sequencing data (dated by TCRdb to the mid-2010s). No antigen has been assigned to these receptors. General conclusions and limits of the study: Significantly higher frequencies in patients than in controls were found for about five TRBV segments, including TRBV5-6, TRBV5-1 and TRBV20-1.

Library preparation was by PCR. The data were produced on an Illumina HiSeq 2500. To reduce PCR and sequencing biases, unique molecular identifiers were incorporated into the TCR beta cDNA libraries. The public sequencing data were trimmed at Q25 with fastp and processed into clonotypes with MiXCR by TCRdb, which kept only in-frame beta chains. Each CDR3 protein appears once, grouped with its most common genes and DNA. Present in this sample are about 500,000 distinct CDR3 sequences, around 40% of which were seen just once. The biggest ten clones account for around 10% of the sample. The sample was blood. These receptors all stem from a girl under 18 with multiple sclerosis.

This chain joins TRBV4-1 and TRBJ1-2; D uncertain. The CDR3 extends over 14 amino acids. Trimming stripped 0 bases from V and 8 bases from J, with 13 bases between. Germline loops: CDR1 MGHRA, CDR2 YSYEKL. For the CDR3, the DNA is TGCGCCAGCAGCCAAGATATAGGCCCGTTGGGCTACACCTTC. Encoded protein: CASSQDIGPLGYTF.

The rearrangement uses TRBV12-3 or TRBV12-4 and TRBJ2-1; D is ambiguous. The V end was cut by 3 bases, the J end by 1 base, with 7 bases between. The CDR3 sequence is 14 residues long. The CDR3 loop is CASSFQVSYNEQFF. The DNA of the CDR3 is TGTGCCAGCAGTTTTCAAGTATCCTACAATGAGCAGTTCTTC.

This chain joins TRBV9 and TRBJ2-7, with D possibly matching TRBD1 (6 bases). This CDR3 spans 15 amino acids. Trimming shortened V by 0 bases and J by 2 bases, and 12 bases separated the two germline ends. In germline, CDR1 is SGDLS, CDR2 YYNGEE. In DNA form, the CDR3 reads TGTGCCAGCAGCGTAGATGGCAGGGGTCCCTACGAGCAGTACTTC. Encoded protein: CASSVDGRGPYEQYF. The entire variable domain, with the rest obtained from reference TRBV9 and TRBJ2-7, is as follows: DSGVTQTPKHLITATGQRVTLRCSPRSGDLSVYWYQQSLDQGLQFLIQYYNGEERAKGNILERFSAQQFPDLHSELNLSSLELGDSALYFCASSVDGRGPYEQYFGPGTRLTVT.

The chain couples TRBV9 to TRBJ2-1, with D perhaps TRBD1 (5 bases). Trimming shortened V by 4 bases and J by 0 bases, and 11 bases separated the two germline ends. This CDR3 contains 15 residues. CDR1 is SGDLS, CDR2 YYNGEE, per germline. The CDR3 nucleotides are TGTGCCAGCAGCACGGGCGACAGCTCCTACAATGAGCAGTTCTTC. Its protein is CASSTGDSSYNEQFF.

This chain uses TRBV4-3 with TRBJ1-1; D may be TRBD1 (5 bases). Germline V gene lookup returns CDR1 LGHNA and CDR2 YSLEER. Trimming cost V 4 bases and J 0 bases, with 27 bases left between them. CDR3 length equals 20 residues. CDR3 in amino acids: CASSPQRGRVQDNVNTEAFF. The DNA for the CDR3 is TGCGCCAGCAGCCCCCAGAGAGGCCGGGTCCAGGACAACGTGAACACTGAAGCTTTCTTT.

The table lists this clonotype with many counts. This chain joins TRBV6-5 and TRBJ2-1; D gene uncertain. V dropped 6 bases and J dropped 4 bases, with 16 bases sitting between them. Germline V CDR1 and CDR2: MNHEY, SVGAGI. The CDR3 spans 15 residues. This CDR3 reads CASRLTTSNYNEQFF. The CDR3, as DNA: TGTGCCAGCAGGCTTACTACCAGCAATTACAATGAGCAGTTCTTC.

This clonotype has only a few counts. V usage is TRBV9 and J usage is TRBJ2-5; the match to TRBD1 covers 9 bases. Germline V gene sequence: CDR1 SGDLS, CDR2 YYNGEE. CDR3 length equals 14 residues. The trim removed 4 bases at V and 5 bases at J, leaving 6 bases unmatched. Here the CDR3 DNA reads TGTGCCAGCAGCCCCGGGACAGGGTTCGAGACCCAGTACTTC. As protein: CASSPGTGFETQYF.

CDR3 coding DNA: TGTGCCACCAGCCAGACAGGGGGCCGGGAGACCCAGTACTTC. Protein sequence: CATSQTGGRETQYF. This sequence joins TRBV24-1 and TRBJ2-5; 10 bases line up with TRBD1. Trimming removed 7 bases from V and 5 bases from J; junction bases left unmatched: 6. CDR3 length: 14 residues. Germline V gene data show CDR1 as KGHDR and CDR2 as SFDVKD.

The CDR3 nucleotides are TGTGCCACCAGTGAGGCGGTTTTACTCTACGAGCAGTACTTC. Protein sequence: CATSEAVLLYEQYF. The chain is built from TRBV15 and TRBJ2-7; D is unclear. The germline gives CDR1 LNHNV, CDR2 YYDKDF (reference sequence). CDR3 length: 14 amino acids. Trimming cost V 6 bases and J 3 bases, with 15 bases left between them.

This rearrangement joins TRBV6-6 to TRBJ2-1, with 8 bases identical to TRBD2. Germline assignment: CDR1 MNHNY and CDR2 SVGAGI (reference sequence). The V segment lost 5 bases and the J segment 4 bases; nucleotides outside the gene matches: 13. This CDR3 comprises 17 residues. CDR3 region: CASSLNPGTSGYNEQFF. The DNA of the CDR3 is TGTGCCAGCAGTCTTAACCCGGGAACTAGCGGTTACAATGAGCAGTTCTTC.

This clonotype showed up just a few times. This chain uses TRBV15 with TRBJ2-7, with 8 nucleotides matching TRBD1. CDR3 length: 17 amino acids. V trimming: 0 bases; J trimming: 4 bases; junction bases outside the gene matches: 11. The germline V gene encodes CDR1 LNHNV and CDR2 YYDKDF (reference sequence). CDR3 in DNA: TGTGCCACCAGCAGAGATTCAGGGCGACAGGGGTGGTACGAGCAGTACTTC. It translates to CATSRDSGRQGWYEQYF.

V usage is TRBV7-2 and J usage is TRBJ1-1, with D unresolved. There are 13 residues in the CDR3. Germline assignment: CDR1 SGHTA and CDR2 FQGNSA. Trimming left V 5 bases short and J 0 bases short, with 7 bases between. CDR3 in amino acids: CASSKDMNTEAFF. The CDR3 DNA reads as TGTGCCAGCAGCAAAGACATGAACACTGAAGCTTTCTTT.

The chain carries TRBV20-1 and TRBJ2-7, with TRBD2 matching over 10 bases. The J call may be incorrect, as the DNA end agrees better with TRBJ2-5. Germline loops: CDR1 DFQATT, CDR2 SNEGSKA (reference sequence). The length of the CDR3 is 14 residues. DNA of the CDR3: TGCAGTGCTAGTCGCCTAGCGGGAGAATTGACCCAGTACTTC. Protein product: CSASRLAGELTQYF.

With respect to this clonotype: A clone one base away is much larger, so this may be a read error. The gene calls are TRBV9 and TRBJ2-5; TRBD1 aligns across 7 bases. Near its end, the DNA agrees better with TRBJ2-7, so the J call may be wrong. The CDR3 consists of 15 residues. In germline, CDR1 is SGDLS, CDR2 YYNGEE. The CDR3 loop is CASSITGDSSCEQYF. The DNA for the CDR3 is TGTGCCAGCAGCATAACAGGGGATTCTTCCTGCGAGCAGTACTTC.

The chain employs TRBV29-1 and TRBJ1-4; 10 bases agree with TRBD1. There are 14 residues in the CDR3. The V segment lost 5 bases and the J segment 8 bases; nucleotides outside the gene matches: 8. Germline values: CDR1 SQVTM, CDR2 ANQGSEA. CDR3 in amino acids: CSVTFGTGDEKLFF. The CDR3 bases are TGCAGCGTTACCTTCGGGACAGGGGACGAAAAACTGTTTTTT.

This chain joins TRBV4-3 and TRBJ1-6; 9 bases line up with TRBD1. The CDR3 contains 14 residues. J lost 10 bases, V lost 4 bases, and 5 bases had no gene match. Germline values: CDR1 LGHNA, CDR2 YSLEER. The CDR3 region has the DNA TGCGCCAGCAGCCGGAACAGGGGGCAGTCACCCCTCCACTTT. Protein sequence: CASSRNRGQSPLHF.

The CDR3, as DNA: TGTGCCAGCAGCCAAGAAGTGACTAGCGGGAGGACGAGCTCCTACAATGAGCAGTTCTTC. Protein sequence: CASSQEVTSGRTSSYNEQFF. J is TRBJ2-1 and V is TRBV3-1; 13 nucleotides match TRBD2. The V gene end was trimmed by 0 bases and the J gene end by 0 bases; junction bases not matched to a gene: 8. From germline, CDR1 is LGHDT and CDR2 YNNKEL (reference sequence). This CDR3 comprises 20 residues.

V is TRBV10-3 and J is TRBJ1-1; tentatively, D is TRBD1 (6 bases). Germline V gene data show CDR1 as ENHRY and CDR2 as SYGVKD. The CDR3 has 15 amino acids. V shed 0 bases and J shed 2 bases, with 10 bases lying between them. The CDR3 is CAISESGGRNTEAFF. The CDR3 DNA follows: TGTGCCATCAGTGAGTCGGGGGGGCGCAACACTGAAGCTTTCTTT.